Listed here are 3 T cell receptor beta chains from one sample, sequenced in a study of CD8+ T cells in alopecia areata. Investigators isolated RNA and reverse transcribed it into cDNA to act as the sequencing template. TCRdb keeps only in-frame clones here, not all; method: immunoSEQ multiplex PCR. The sample includes around 100,000 clones, around 45% seen only once; the top ten take approximately 1.2%. Source material: CD4+ T cells sorted from blood. These receptors originate from a human donor with alopecia areata.

This chain links TRBV7-2 with TRBJ2-5, with 8 nucleotides matching TRBD1. CDR1 and CDR2 from the germline V gene are SGHTA and FQGNSA. The J segment lost 2 bases and the V segment lost 5 bases, leaving 4 bases of the junction unmatched. The CDR3 length is 14 residues. CDR3 coding DNA: TGTGCCAGCAGCCTGGACAGGGTACAAGAGACCCAGTACTTC. This encodes CASSLDRVQETQYF.

This chain connects TRBV29-1 to TRBJ1-1; D is uncertain. Trimming removed 7 bases from V and 4 bases from J, with 16 bases in between. Germline V lookup: CDR1 SQVTM, CDR2 ANQGSEA. This CDR3 comprises 13 residues. For the CDR3, the DNA is TGCAGCGCCCGGTGGGTGACGGTCACTGAAGCTTTCTTT. Its translation: CSARWVTVTEAFF.

This clone has more than one count but fewer than ten. The chain has TRBV6-6 and TRBJ2-5; D is unclear. Trimming stripped 0 bases from V and 5 bases from J, with 7 bases between. Germline V gene sequence: CDR1 MNHNY, CDR2 SVGAGI (reference sequence). This CDR3 is 13 amino acids long. The CDR3 loop reads CASSYSGFETQYF. CDR3 coding DNA: TGTGCCAGCAGTTACTCAGGGTTCGAGACCCAGTACTTC.